The 30 T cell receptor beta chains in this list originate from one sample, sequenced in a study of response to subunit inactivated influenza vaccine. TCRdb re-analysed the RT-PCR reads in MiXCR, keeping a single row per CDR3 protein. The profile shows about 310,000 distinct CDR3 sequences, 20% to 25% of them singletons. Sequencing used PBMCs from blood, obtained around 22 months after vaccination. These receptor sequences come from a man aged 50-75 years who received an inactivated influenza vaccine.

This clonotype turned up a few times. This sequence joins TRBV24-1 and TRBJ2-7, with D tentatively TRBD1 or TRBD2 (5 bases each). This CDR3 comprises 17 residues. Germline CDR1 is KGHDR and CDR2 is SFDVKD. The V end was cut by 2 bases, the J end by 9 bases, with 25 bases between. The CDR3: CATSDSRDLKSMGGQYF. In DNA, the CDR3 is TGTGCCACCAGTGATTCCCGGGACCTAAAATCGATGGGCGGGCAGTACTTC.

In this sample, this clonotype turned up many times. The V call is TRBV4-3, the J call TRBJ1-1, with a weak D call TRBD1 (5 bases). The V gene's germline CDR1 is LGHNA and CDR2 YSLEER. Trimming shortened V by 0 bases and J by 3 bases, and 8 bases separated the two germline ends. CDR3 length: 14 residues. In DNA form, the CDR3 reads TGCGCCAGCAGCCAAGAATGGGGCTACACTGAAGCTTTCTTT. Translated: CASSQEWGYTEAFF.

This clonotype was recorded a few times. The J gene is TRBJ1-3, the V gene TRBV7-8; unclear D gene. V shed 1 base and J shed 3 bases, with 7 bases lying between them. Per the germline V gene, CDR1 is SGHVS and CDR2 is FQNEAQ. CDR3 length: 14 amino acids. The DNA for the CDR3 is TGTGCCAGCAGCTTAGTAACATATGGAAACACCATATATTTT. It translates to CASSLVTYGNTIYF.

V is TRBV12-3 or TRBV12-4 and J is TRBJ1-1; D is possibly TRBD1 (6 bases). This CDR3 is 14 amino acids long. Trimming took off 7 bases at V and 1 base at J, with 13 bases between the two ends. Here the CDR3 DNA reads TGTGCCAGCAATATCAGGGGATCGAACACTGAAGCTTTCTTT. This translates into CASNIRGSNTEAFF.

Details on this clonotype: This could be a read error, since a much larger clone is one nucleotide away. The J gene is TRBJ2-2, the V gene TRBV12-3 or TRBV12-4; D not certain. The CDR3 contains 11 residues. V lost 3 bases and J 6 bases, leaving 2 bases between the germline ends. CDR3 DNA: TGTGCCAGCAGTTTCTCCGGGGAGCTGTTTTTT. This codes for CASSFSGELFF.

This clonotype was counted many times. The chain links TRBV2 to TRBJ1-1; D ambiguous. The CDR3 has 10 amino acids. Germline V gene lookup returns CDR1 SNHLY and CDR2 FYNNEI. V lost 5 bases to trimming and J lost 7 bases, with 5 bases between them. The CDR3 region has the DNA TGTGCCAGCAGTAGTAGTGAAGCTTTCTTT. Protein: CASSSSEAFF.

This chain connects TRBV7-2 to TRBJ1-1; TRBD1 agrees at 10 bases. Germline assignment: CDR1 SGHTA and CDR2 FQGNSA. V shed 10 bases and J 5 bases; nucleotides not matched to a gene: 7. This CDR3 is built from 13 residues. CDR3 sequence reads: CATGQGGLTEAFF. CDR3 in DNA: TGTGCCACTGGACAGGGGGGGTTGACTGAAGCTTTCTTT.

This clonotype has a handful of counts. The V and J genes are TRBV2 and TRBJ1-2, with 9 bases matching TRBD1. Germline CDR1 and CDR2: SNHLY and FYNNEI. The CDR3 length is 15 residues. V dropped 7 bases and J dropped 6; count of bases not matched to a gene: 12. CDR3 in amino acids: CASTKAQGQGNGYTF. The CDR3, as DNA: TGTGCCAGCACGAAAGCCCAGGGACAGGGAAATGGCTACACCTTC.

The sample holds a few counts of this clonotype. The chain has TRBV4-2 and TRBJ1-2; D may be TRBD1 (5 bases). CDR3 length: 14 amino acids. Germline V gives CDR1 LGHNA, CDR2 YNFKEQ. Trimming shortened V by 3 bases and J by 9 bases, and 17 bases separated the two germline ends. CDR3 nucleotides: TGTGCCAGCAGCCAGGAGGTGGGGGACGATCGCTACACCTTC. Translated: CASSQEVGDDRYTF.

There are a few counts of this clonotype. The V and J genes are TRBV11-2 and TRBJ2-1, with D tentatively TRBD2 (5 bases). This CDR3 is 10 amino acids long. Germline V gene sequence: CDR1 SGHAT, CDR2 FQNNGV. The CDR3 region has the DNA TGTGCAAGCGGTCTCCATGAGCAGTTCTTC. This translates into CASGLHEQFF.

The table lists this clonotype with a few counts. The genes are TRBV20-1 and TRBJ1-6; D unresolved. Looked up from germline, CDR1 is DFQATT and CDR2 is SNEGSKA (reference sequence). V lost 0 bases to trimming and J lost 7 bases, with 16 bases between them. The length of the CDR3 is 16 residues. The CDR3 sequence is CSARDRRRWANSPLHF. DNA of the CDR3: TGCAGTGCTAGAGATCGCAGACGTTGGGCCAATTCACCCCTCCACTTT.

V usage is TRBV7-2 and J usage is TRBJ2-3, with TRBD2 matching 8 bases. This CDR3 has 15 residues. The germline CDR1 and CDR2 sequences are SGHTA and FQGNSA. The V gene end was trimmed by 2 bases and the J gene end by 6 bases; junction bases not matched to a gene: 7. The chain's CDR3 is CASSLWREDGDTQYF. CDR3 bases: TGTGCCAGCAGCTTATGGCGGGAGGATGGGGATACGCAGTATTTT.

This clonotype came up a few times. The gene calls are TRBV12-3 or TRBV12-4 and TRBJ1-4; 8 positions agree with TRBD1. V lost 6 bases to trimming and J lost 6 bases; unmatched junction nucleotides: 9. The CDR3 has 15 amino acids. CDR3 in amino acids: CASRNDRGGDEKLFF. The CDR3, as DNA: TGTGCCAGCAGAAATGACAGGGGAGGGGATGAAAAACTGTTTTTT.

This clonotype has ten or more counts. The chain joins TRBV5-1 to TRBJ1-4; TRBD1 aligns across 11 bases. The V gene end was trimmed by 3 bases and the J gene end by 8 bases; junction bases not matched to a gene: 3. CDR3 length: 14 residues. CDR1 is SGHRS, CDR2 YFSETQ, per germline. The CDR3 sequence is CASSWTGGKEKLFF. CDR3 DNA: TGCGCCAGCAGCTGGACAGGGGGCAAGGAAAAACTGTTTTTT. Filled out from reference TRBV5-1 and TRBJ1-4, the complete variable domain reads KAGVTQTPRYLIKTRGQQVTLSCSPISGHRSVSWYQQTPGQGLQFLFEYFSETQRNKGNFPGRFSGRQFSNSRSEMNVSTLELGDSALYLCASSWTGGKEKLFFGSGTQLSVL.

There are a few counts of this clonotype. V is TRBV6-2 or TRBV6-3 and J is TRBJ1-1; D not certain. Germline V gives CDR1 MNHEY, CDR2 SVGEGT. Trimming stripped 2 bases from V and 4 bases from J, with 17 bases between. The CDR3 runs 16 residues. The CDR3 DNA follows: TGTGCCAGCAGTTACCGTCCCGGCGCCGCTCGCACTGAAGCTTTCTTT. It specifies CASSYRPGAARTEAFF.

This clonotype appeared a few times. J is TRBJ2-7 and V is TRBV10-3; TRBD1 matches at 10 bases. The CDR3 loop spans 16 amino acids. V was clipped by 2 bases and J by 3 bases; unmatched bases: 7. Germline assignment: CDR1 ENHRY and CDR2 SYGVKD. The CDR3 region is CAISEIRDRGHYEQYF. The CDR3 coding sequence is TGTGCCATCAGTGAGATTCGGGACAGGGGCCACTACGAGCAGTACTTC.

The chain employs TRBV20-1 and TRBJ1-4; D gene uncertain. V was trimmed by 6 bases and J by 0 bases, leaving 11 bases between them. CDR3 size: 14 residues. CDR1 and CDR2 (germline): DFQATT, SNEGSKA (reference sequence). CDR3 in DNA: TGCAGTGCCCTAGAGGGTACAACTAATGAAAAACTGTTTTTT. This encodes CSALEGTTNEKLFF.

This clonotype was seen a handful of times. Relative to the germline gene, one junction end is altered; a read error may explain this. The rearrangement links TRBV12-3 or TRBV12-4 to TRBJ1-1; D not resolved. CDR3 length equals 14 residues. The CDR3 DNA reads TGTGCCAGCAGTTTAATGGTGAAGAACGCTGAAGCTTTCTTT. Protein: CASSLMVKNAEAFF.

The DNA of the CDR3 is TGTGCCAGCAGTGGGGCCTCGGGCGCAAGGGAGCTGTTTTTT. Amino acids: CASSGASGARELFF. V is TRBV6-1 and J is TRBJ2-2; no clear D. Between the trimmed V and J ends, which lost 4 bases and 9 bases, there was a span of 15 bases. CDR3 length: 14 amino acids. Germline V CDR1 and CDR2: MNHNS, SASEGT.

This clonotype was counted between two and nine times. This chain joins TRBV7-2 and TRBJ2-1; possible D gene TRBD2, 6 bases. V gave up 6 bases and J gave up 11 bases, with 20 bases separating them. The CDR3 has 14 residues. Germline V lookup: CDR1 SGHTA, CDR2 FQGNSA. CDR3 residues: CASSTVGGGNKQFF. CDR3 DNA sequence: TGTGCCAGCAGTACGGTAGGCGGCGGGAATAAGCAGTTCTTC.

This clonotype came up a few times. V gene TRBV3-1 combines with J gene TRBJ1-2; TRBD1 is a possible D gene (5 bases). The CDR3 has 15 amino acids. CDR1 is LGHDT and CDR2 is YNNKEL in the germline V gene (reference sequence). Trimming took off 6 bases at V and 4 bases at J, with 18 bases between the two ends. CDR3 DNA sequence: TGTGCCAGCAGTTTCGGTACAGGACTTTCCTATGGCTACACCTTC. As protein: CASSFGTGLSYGYTF.

This clonotype was recorded a few times. CDR3 loop: CASSQSGGSRDEQFF. The CDR3 DNA sequence: TGTGCCAGCAGCCAATCGGGCGGGTCCAGGGATGAGCAGTTCTTC. The genes are TRBV16 and TRBJ2-1; D assignment may be TRBD1 or TRBD2 (5 bases each). The V gene lost 0 bases and the J gene lost 8 bases, with 14 bases spanning the gap. Germline V gives CDR1 KGHSY, CDR2 FQNENV. This CDR3 contains 15 residues.

V is TRBV2 and J is TRBJ2-5, with no clear D. The CDR3 totals 14 residues. Trimming pared 6 bases from V and 7 bases from J, leaving 18 bases between. CDR1 is SNHLY and CDR2 is FYNNEI in the germline V gene. DNA of the CDR3: TGTGCCAGCAGGAAAACGACGGTGGTCGGGACCCAGTACTTC. Translating it yields CASRKTTVVGTQYF. Full variable domain (missing parts from reference TRBV2 and TRBJ2-5): EPEVTQTPSHQVTQMGQEVILRCVPISNHLYFYWYRQILGQKVEFLVSFYNNEISEKSEIFDDQFSVERPDGSNFTLKIRSTKLEDSAMYFCASRKTTVVGTQYFGPGTRLLVL.

The chain recombines TRBV30 with TRBJ2-1, with 7 bases fitting TRBD2. Germline CDR1 GTSNPN, CDR2 SVGIG (reference sequence). The V and J ends lost 7 bases and 8 bases, in that order; junction bases with no gene match: 11. CDR3 length: 13 residues. CDR3 sequence reads: CASGLVIGDEQFF. DNA of the CDR3: TGTGCCTCCGGACTAGTGATCGGCGATGAGCAGTTCTTC.

CDR3: CASSKTARQGGNAEAFF. CDR3 DNA: TGTGCCAGCAGCAAAACGGCCCGACAGGGAGGGAACGCTGAAGCTTTCTTT. V gene TRBV21-1 combines with J gene TRBJ1-1; the table's D call, TRBD1, was not checked against the DNA. TRBV21-1 is a pseudogene. This CDR3 spans 17 amino acids.

This clonotype was seen only a few times. The J gene is TRBJ2-3, the V gene TRBV4-3, with D unresolved. V lost 3 bases and J 0 bases, leaving 13 bases between the germline ends. CDR3 length: 16 amino acids. CDR1 LGHNA and CDR2 YSLEER come from the germline V gene. The CDR3 nucleotides read TGCGCCAGCAGCCACTGGGCCCTCCCTAGCACAGATACGCAGTATTTT. Residues: CASSHWALPSTDTQYF.

This clonotype was seen many times. The chain is built from TRBV7-2 and TRBJ1-2, with 9 nucleotides matching TRBD1. J lost 6 bases, V lost 5 bases, and 7 bases had no gene match. Looked up from germline, CDR1 is SGHTA and CDR2 is FQGNSA. The CDR3 spans 14 residues. CDR3 region: CASSHRDRVDGYTF. CDR3 DNA sequence: TGTGCCAGCAGCCACCGGGACAGGGTGGATGGCTACACCTTC.

This chain joins TRBV6-1 and TRBJ2-7; D may match TRBD1 or TRBD2 (5 bases each). Germline V CDR1 and CDR2: MNHNS, SASEGT. Trimming shortened V by 6 bases and J by 5 bases, and 14 bases separated the two germline ends. The CDR3 consists of 13 residues. In nucleotides, the CDR3 is TGTGCCAGCAGATCAGGGACCACGAACGAGCAGTACTTC. It yields the protein CASRSGTTNEQYF.

The CDR3 nucleotides read TGCGCCAGCAGCCAAGATCTGGGGGTGGACTTCGCTGGCTACACCTTC. This encodes CASSQDLGVDFAGYTF. The V and J genes are TRBV4-3 and TRBJ1-2; tentatively, D is TRBD1 (5 bases). Trimming shortened V by 0 bases and J by 7 bases, and 18 bases separated the two germline ends. This CDR3 has 16 residues. Germline V gene data show CDR1 as LGHNA and CDR2 as YSLEER.

This clonotype was detected many times. This chain links TRBV5-1 with TRBJ1-1, with D perhaps TRBD1 (5 bases). Trimming cost V 2 bases and J 10 bases, with 9 bases left between them. Germline V CDR1 and CDR2: SGHRS, YFSETQ. The CDR3 has 11 residues. The CDR3 sequence is CASSFAGRAFF. Written as DNA, the CDR3 is TGCGCCAGCAGCTTTGCAGGGCGAGCTTTCTTT. Complete variable domain (other parts from reference TRBV5-1 and TRBJ1-1): KAGVTQTPRYLIKTRGQQVTLSCSPISGHRSVSWYQQTPGQGLQFLFEYFSETQRNKGNFPGRFSGRQFSNSRSEMNVSTLELGDSALYLCASSFAGRAFFGQGTRLTVV.